The 10 T cell receptor beta chains given below trace back to one sample, sequenced in a study of OX40 agonist ivuxolimab in advanced cancers. Libraries were prepared by immunoSEQ multiplex PCR; TCRdb keeps only in-frame clonotypes and omits some of them. The sample lists 65,000 to 95,000 clones; 70% to 90% were seen once. This material consisted of CD4+ or CD8+ T cells sorted from blood, taken in a trial of the OX40 agonist ivuxolimab. The receptors derive from an adult with an advanced solid tumor such as melanoma, head and neck, liver or kidney cancer.

The chain links TRBV27 to TRBJ2-1; D gene uncertain. This CDR3 comprises 15 residues. The V end was cut by 7 bases, the J end by 4 bases, with 17 bases between. Germline V CDR1 and CDR2: MNHEY, SMNVEV (reference sequence). The CDR3 DNA sequence: TGTGCCAGCACGACCCATAGGAACACTTACAATGAGCAGTTCTTC. Protein sequence: CASTTHRNTYNEQFF.

Details on this clone: The junction shows a germline mismatch at one end, possibly a read error. This sequence joins TRBV6-5 and TRBJ1-2; 7 positions agree with TRBD1. The CDR3 length is 14 residues. Germline loops: CDR1 MNHEY, CDR2 SVGAGI. CDR3 protein: CAISETAGGHGYTF. The CDR3 DNA reads as TGTGCCATCAGTGAGACCGCAGGGGGACATGGCTACACCTTC.

In the case of this clone: A junction end diverges from the germline sequence, so it may reflect a read error. The rearrangement links TRBV15 to TRBJ2-7, with a tentative D call TRBD1 (5 bases). The CDR3 is 15 residues long. Germline values: CDR1 LNHNV, CDR2 YYDKDF (reference sequence). The CDR3 coding sequence is TGTGCCACCGGCAGAGATCACAGGCGAGAGAACGAGCAGTACTTC. Encoded protein: CATGRDHRRENEQYF.

The chain uses TRBV6-5 and TRBJ2-1, with 8 bases lining up with TRBD2. Germline loops: CDR1 MNHEY, CDR2 SVGAGI. This CDR3 contains 15 residues. Germline trimming cut 4 bases from V and 7 bases from J; bases unmatched to any gene: 9. The CDR3 region is CASSSPKAGGNEQFF. CDR3 DNA sequence: TGTGCCAGCAGTTCCCCGAAGGCGGGAGGAAATGAGCAGTTCTTC.

This clone was detected only once. The V call is TRBV30, the J call TRBJ1-4, with a possible D match to TRBD1 (6 bases). V dropped 4 bases and J dropped 8 bases, with 14 bases sitting between them. The CDR3 loop spans 13 amino acids. Germline V gives CDR1 GTSNPN, CDR2 SVGIG (reference sequence). DNA of the CDR3: TGTGCCTGGACCCCAGGGGTTAGCGAAAAACTGTTTTTT. It encodes CAWTPGVSEKLFF. Full variable domain (remainder filled in from reference TRBV30 and TRBJ1-4): SQTIHQWPATLVQPVGSPLSLECTVEGTSNPNLYWYRQAAGRGLQLLFYSVGIGQISSEVPQNLSASRPQDRQFILSSKKLLLSDSGFYLCAWTPGVSEKLFFGSGTQLSVL.

This clone was picked up one time. For the CDR3, the DNA is TGTGCCAGCAGCGTAGCCGGCAGGGAGGTAGATACGCAGTATTTT. Amino acid sequence: CASSVAGREVDTQYF. The chain joins TRBV9 to TRBJ2-3, with a possible D match to TRBD2 (6 bases). CDR3 length equals 15 residues. The germline V and J ends were trimmed by 0 bases and 5 bases, with 13 bases remaining between them. Germline assignment: CDR1 SGDLS and CDR2 YYNGEE.

This clone was counted a single time. The chain combines TRBV5-1 with TRBJ1-1, with a tentative D call TRBD1 (5 bases). The CDR3 sequence is 15 residues long. V was pared by 0 bases and J by 1 base, with 10 bases between. Germline-derived CDR1 and CDR2 are SGHRS and YFSETQ. The CDR3 nucleotides read TGCGCCAGCAGCTTGGTTCAGGGTCGGAACACTGAAGCTTTCTTT. Translation: CASSLVQGRNTEAFF. Using reference TRBV5-1 and TRBJ1-1 for the parts outside the CDR3, the full variable domain is KAGVTQTPRYLIKTRGQQVTLSCSPISGHRSVSWYQQTPGQGLQFLFEYFSETQRNKGNFPGRFSGRQFSNSRSEMNVSTLELGDSALYLCASSLVQGRNTEAFFGQGTRLTVV.

As to this clone: The conserved phenylalanine or tryptophan is not found at the CDR3 terminus, so this likely reflects a read error. V and J are TRBV5-4 and TRBJ2-4, with TRBD1 identical over 10 bases. The CDR3 consists of 15 residues. Germline CDR1 and CDR2: SGHNT and YYREEE (reference sequence). The V and J ends lost 4 bases and 3 bases, in that order; junction bases with no gene match: 4. The CDR3 spells CASSGDRGGKNIQYL. In nucleotides, the CDR3 is TGTGCCAGCAGCGGGGACAGGGGAGGCAAAAACATTCAGTACCTC.

The CDR3 is CASIGDVNEKLFF. CDR3 sequence (DNA): TGTGCCAGCATCGGGGACGTTAATGAAAAACTGTTTTTT. The chain carries TRBV6-5 and TRBJ1-4; weak D call: TRBD1 (5 bases). V lost 7 bases and J lost 4, with 10 bases in between. This CDR3 has 13 amino acids. Germline V gene data show CDR1 as MNHEY and CDR2 as SVGAGI.

This clone has only one observation. V gene TRBV16 combines with J gene TRBJ1-4; possibly TRBD1 for D (5 bases). Germline values: CDR1 KGHSY, CDR2 FQNENV. Trimming removed 3 bases from V and 8 bases from J, with 25 bases in between. This CDR3 is 18 amino acids long. The CDR3 sequence is CASSHRIGETPQGEKLFF. As DNA, the CDR3 is TGTGCCAGCAGCCATCGAATCGGTGAGACTCCTCAGGGCGAAAAACTGTTTTTT.